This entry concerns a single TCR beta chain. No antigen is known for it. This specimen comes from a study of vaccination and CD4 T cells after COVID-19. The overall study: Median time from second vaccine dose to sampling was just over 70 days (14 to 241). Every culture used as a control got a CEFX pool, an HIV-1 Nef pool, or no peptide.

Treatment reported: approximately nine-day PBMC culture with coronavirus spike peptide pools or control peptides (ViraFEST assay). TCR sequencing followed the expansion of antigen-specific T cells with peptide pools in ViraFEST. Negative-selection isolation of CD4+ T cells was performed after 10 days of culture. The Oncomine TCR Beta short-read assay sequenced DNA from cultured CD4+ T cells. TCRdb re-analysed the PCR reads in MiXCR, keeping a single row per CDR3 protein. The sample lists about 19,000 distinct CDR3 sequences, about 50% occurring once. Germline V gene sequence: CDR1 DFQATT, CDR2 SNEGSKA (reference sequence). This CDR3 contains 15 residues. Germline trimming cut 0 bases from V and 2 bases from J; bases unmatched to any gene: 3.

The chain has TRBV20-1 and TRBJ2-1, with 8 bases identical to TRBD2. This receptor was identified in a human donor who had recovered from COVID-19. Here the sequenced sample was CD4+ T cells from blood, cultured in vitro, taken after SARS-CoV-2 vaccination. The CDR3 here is CSARDLLAAYNEQFF. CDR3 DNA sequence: TGCAGTGCTAGAGATCTACTAGCGGCCTACAATGAGCAGTTCTTC.